This TCR beta chain appears in the sequencing data of a study of shared clonotypes between healthy human individuals (TCRdb year 2020). For context, the study as a whole: A few men and a couple of women, aged 18 to 49 years, made up the cohort. For each donor, CD4 naive and CD4 memory were each given three plates, CD8 naive was given two plates, and CD8 memory was given one plate. Different laboratories and diverse techniques were used to prepare libraries and sequence TCR repertoires, to increase sequencing depth and limit assay-specific biases. Leukapheresis yielded between about 0.85 and 10 billion PBMCs per donor. To estimate repertoire size and how much clonotype sharing occurs between individuals, the study deeply sequenced the blood TCR repertoires of several healthy adults. The paper's findings and limits, for the study overall: Based on pairwise subsampling, the degree of clonotype sharing among donors was expected to be affected by sequencing depth. Because the study included a small number of donors, the genetic and exposure-history diversity represented was limited. Roughly 5.2% of naive CD4, more than 3% of naive CD8, around 2.3% of memory CD4, and about 0.4% of memory CD8 clonotypes were shared across four donors. Sampling was restricted to blood, and TCR repertoires in tissues likely differ from the TCR repertoires found in blood. Rarefaction of sorted-subset datasets indicated incomplete sequencing despite the large sequencing depth. Clonotypes shared by all four sorted-subset donors showed higher generation probabilities than non-shared clonotypes. Larger estimated clonotype richness was generally found for naive subsets than for memory subsets.

As regards this clone: Its specific antigen is unknown. Per-nucleotide qualities are absent, and no much larger clonotype sits a single base away.

Using the deep immunoSEQ assay, TCR CDR3 regions were amplified from genomic DNA by multiplex PCR. For each cell subset, the extracted genomic DNA was distributed evenly across all wells of several immunoSEQ 96-well plates, and each plate served as one replicate. For sorted subsets, each replicate PCR was loaded with 200 ng genomic DNA, equivalent to about 33,000 T cell genomes. The purified libraries were quantified using a Qubit 3.0 fluorometer, sized with a Bioanalyzer 2100, and then quantified again using the KAPA Library Quantification kit. A separate single-read 150-cycle Illumina NextSeq 550 flow cell was used to sequence each immunoSEQ 96-well plate. The study's processing was this. Because only junctional sequences without quality scores were contained in the immunoSEQ output, filtering matching that applied to full-length reads could not be performed. To assign V/J genes and CDR3, sequences were annotated using PyIR, a Python wrapper for IgBLAST v1.9, with IMGT germline references. Reads with weak V/J assignments (E-value above 1e-6), missing CDR3, stop codons, out-of-frame junctions, or ambiguous translated residues were removed. V3J clonotypes were defined by identical inferred V gene, J gene, and CDR3 amino acid sequence. Percentage overlap between repertoires was computed as shared unique clonotypes divided by the size of the smaller repertoire. Richness of each repertoire was evaluated using RTK rarefaction, the Chao1 estimator, and Recon v2.1 estimates of unobserved clonotypes. Generation probabilities were computed with OLGA for all TCRbeta clonotypes obtained by the gDNA method from several donors. TCRdb obtained this table from immuneACCESS and retained in-frame rearrangements with V and J assigned. These tables miss some clones; where compared with another copy, unresolved V genes account for less than half of the shortfall, and the remainder is unexplained. The DNA gave D and trimming, while V, J and clone size come from that table. In all, the sample holds around 2.1 million clones, and approximately 94% of those were seen once. The ten largest make up more than 0.1% of the sample.

The donors were healthy, HIV-negative adults who had no recently reported acute infections or vaccinations. Only Caucasian adults living in Nashville, Tennessee, USA were represented among the donors. CD4+ T cells were enriched by magnetic negative selection; naive cells were then positively selected on CD45RA, and the negative fraction formed the memory subset. After blood collection by leukapheresis, PBMCs were isolated using Ficoll-Histopaque density gradient centrifugation and then cryopreserved in the vapor phase of liquid nitrogen. Analytical flow cytometry was used to check the purity and quantity of each magnetically sorted T cell population. Genomic DNA was isolated from each sorted fraction and quantified by UV absorbance on a Nanodrop 2000c. CDR1 and CDR2 (MNHEY, SVGAGI) derive from the germline V gene. Trimming takes 5 bases from V and 8 bases from J, and the germline ends sit 13 bases apart. From its cysteine to its phenylalanine, the CDR3 spans 13 amino acids. Left in the record is the CDR3 DNA by itself, 39 bases read in frame from the first base.

The sample consisted of naive CD4+ T cells sorted from blood. The sample's cell subset or site, from its label and the paper: CD45RA+ positively selected. The sequence was collected from a man aged 18 to 29 in good health. The rearrangement combines TRBV6-5 with TRBJ2-1; the D gene is possibly TRBD1 or TRBD2, each agreeing over 7 bases. The CDR3 region has the sequence CASSRGGGYEQFF. In nucleotide form, the sequence is TGTGCCAGCAGTCGGGGAGGGGGCTATGAGCAGTTCTTC.